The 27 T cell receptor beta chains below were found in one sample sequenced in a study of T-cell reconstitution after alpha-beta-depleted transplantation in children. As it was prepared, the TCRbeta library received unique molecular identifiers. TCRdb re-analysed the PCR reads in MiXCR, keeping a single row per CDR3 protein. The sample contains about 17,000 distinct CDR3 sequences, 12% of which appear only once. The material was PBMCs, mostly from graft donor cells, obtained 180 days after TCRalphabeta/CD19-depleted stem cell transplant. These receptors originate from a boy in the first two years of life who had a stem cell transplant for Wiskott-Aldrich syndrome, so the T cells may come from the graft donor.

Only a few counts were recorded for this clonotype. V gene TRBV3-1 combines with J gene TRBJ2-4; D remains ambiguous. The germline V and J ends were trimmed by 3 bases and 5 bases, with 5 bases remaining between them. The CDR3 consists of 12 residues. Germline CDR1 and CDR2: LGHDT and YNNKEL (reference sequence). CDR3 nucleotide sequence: TGTGCCAGCAGCCATTCCGAAAACATTCAGTACTTC. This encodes CASSHSENIQYF. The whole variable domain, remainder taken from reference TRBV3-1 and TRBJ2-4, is DTAVSQTPKYLVTQMGNDKSIKCEQNLGHDTMYWYKQDSKKFLKIMFSYNNKELIINETVPNRFSPKSPDKAHLNLHINSLELGDSAVYFCASSHSENIQYFGAGTRLSVL.

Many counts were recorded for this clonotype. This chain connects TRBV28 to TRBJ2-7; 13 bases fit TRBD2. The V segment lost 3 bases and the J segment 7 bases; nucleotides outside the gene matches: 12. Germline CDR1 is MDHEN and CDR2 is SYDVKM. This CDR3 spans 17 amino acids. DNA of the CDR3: TGTGCCAGCAGTTTTATTGGACTAGCGGGAGTGGGATTGGAGCAGTACTTC. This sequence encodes CASSFIGLAGVGLEQYF.

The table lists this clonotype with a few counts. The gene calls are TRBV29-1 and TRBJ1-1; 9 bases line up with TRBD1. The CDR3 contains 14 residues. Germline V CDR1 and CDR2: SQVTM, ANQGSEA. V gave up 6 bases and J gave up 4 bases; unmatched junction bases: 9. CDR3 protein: CSVTGGVEGTEAFF. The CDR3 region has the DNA TGCAGCGTAACAGGGGGCGTCGAGGGCACTGAAGCTTTCTTT.

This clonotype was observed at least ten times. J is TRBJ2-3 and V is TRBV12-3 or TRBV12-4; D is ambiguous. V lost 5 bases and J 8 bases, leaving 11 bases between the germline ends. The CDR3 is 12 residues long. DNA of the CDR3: TGTGCCAGCAGTCCCTCCCCTGCTACGCAGTATTTT. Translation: CASSPSPATQYF.

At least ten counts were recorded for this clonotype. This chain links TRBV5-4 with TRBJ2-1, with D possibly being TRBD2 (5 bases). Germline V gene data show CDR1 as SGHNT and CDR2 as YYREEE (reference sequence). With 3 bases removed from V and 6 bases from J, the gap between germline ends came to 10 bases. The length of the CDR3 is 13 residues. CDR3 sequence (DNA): TGTGCCAGCAGCTCGGACTTTGGCAATGAGCAGTTCTTC. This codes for CASSSDFGNEQFF.

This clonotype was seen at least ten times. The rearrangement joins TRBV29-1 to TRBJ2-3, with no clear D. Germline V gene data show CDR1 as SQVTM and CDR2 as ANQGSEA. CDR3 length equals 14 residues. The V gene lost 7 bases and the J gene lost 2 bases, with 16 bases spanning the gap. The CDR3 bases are TGCAGCGGGCGGCAGTCCCCCACCACAGATACGCAGTATTTT. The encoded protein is CSGRQSPTTDTQYF.

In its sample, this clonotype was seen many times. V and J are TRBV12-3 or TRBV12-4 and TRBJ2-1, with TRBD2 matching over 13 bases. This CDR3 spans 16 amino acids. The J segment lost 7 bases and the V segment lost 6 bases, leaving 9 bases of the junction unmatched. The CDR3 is CASSLGLAGDVNEQFF. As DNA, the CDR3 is TGTGCCAGCAGCCTAGGACTAGCGGGAGACGTGAATGAGCAGTTCTTC.

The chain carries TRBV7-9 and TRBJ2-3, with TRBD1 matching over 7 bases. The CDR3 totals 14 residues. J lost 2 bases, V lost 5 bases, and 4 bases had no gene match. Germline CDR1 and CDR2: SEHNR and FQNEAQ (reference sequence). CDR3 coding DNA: TGTGCCAGCAGCCTGACAGGGCCCACAGATACGCAGTATTTT. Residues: CASSLTGPTDTQYF.

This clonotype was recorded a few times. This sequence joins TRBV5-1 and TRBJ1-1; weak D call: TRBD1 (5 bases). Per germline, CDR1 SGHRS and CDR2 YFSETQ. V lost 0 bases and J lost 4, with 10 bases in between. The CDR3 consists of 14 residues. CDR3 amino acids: CASSLGGVSTEAFF. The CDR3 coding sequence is TGCGCCAGCAGCTTGGGGGGGGTTAGCACTGAAGCTTTCTTT.

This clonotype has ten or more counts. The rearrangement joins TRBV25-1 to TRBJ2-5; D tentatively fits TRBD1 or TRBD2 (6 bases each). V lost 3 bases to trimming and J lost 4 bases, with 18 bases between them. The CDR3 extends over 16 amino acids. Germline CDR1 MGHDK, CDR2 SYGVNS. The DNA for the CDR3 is TGTGCCAGCAGTGAGAACCTCCCACAGGGAGGAGAGACCCAGTACTTC. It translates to CASSENLPQGGETQYF.

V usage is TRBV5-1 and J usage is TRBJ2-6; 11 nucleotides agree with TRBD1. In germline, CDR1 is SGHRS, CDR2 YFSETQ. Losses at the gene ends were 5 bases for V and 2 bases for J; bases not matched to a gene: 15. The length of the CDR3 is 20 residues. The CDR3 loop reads CASRRIRTGGFSPGANVLTF. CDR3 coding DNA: TGCGCCAGCAGGAGGATTCGGACAGGGGGCTTTTCTCCTGGGGCCAACGTCCTGACTTTC.

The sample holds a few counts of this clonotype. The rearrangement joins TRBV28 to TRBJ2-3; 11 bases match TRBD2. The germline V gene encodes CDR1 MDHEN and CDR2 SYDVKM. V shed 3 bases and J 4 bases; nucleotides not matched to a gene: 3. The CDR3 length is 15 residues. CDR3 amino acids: CASSFVAGGPDTQYF. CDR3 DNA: TGTGCCAGCAGTTTTGTAGCGGGAGGGCCAGATACGCAGTATTTT.

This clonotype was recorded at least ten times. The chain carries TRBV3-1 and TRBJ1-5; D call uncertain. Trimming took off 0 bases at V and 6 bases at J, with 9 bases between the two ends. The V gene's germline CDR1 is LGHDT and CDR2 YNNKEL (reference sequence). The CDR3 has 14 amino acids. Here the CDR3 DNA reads TGTGCCAGCAGCCAAGATTGGGGATCTCAGCCCCAGCATTTT. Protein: CASSQDWGSQPQHF.

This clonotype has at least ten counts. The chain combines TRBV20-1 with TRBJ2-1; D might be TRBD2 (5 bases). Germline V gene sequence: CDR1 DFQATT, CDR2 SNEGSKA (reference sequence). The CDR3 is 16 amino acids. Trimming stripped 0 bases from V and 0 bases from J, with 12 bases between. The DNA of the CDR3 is TGCAGTGCTAGAGATCCGAGTACTAGCTCCTACAATGAGCAGTTCTTC. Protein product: CSARDPSTSSYNEQFF.

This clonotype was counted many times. The CDR3 DNA reads TGCGCCAGCAGTCCGGTATTGGACACCGGGGAGCTGTTTTTT. As protein: CASSPVLDTGELFF. The chain links TRBV5-1 to TRBJ2-2, with D uncertain. CDR3 length equals 14 residues. V lost 5 bases and J 3 bases, leaving 11 bases between the germline ends. CDR1 and CDR2 (germline): SGHRS, YFSETQ.

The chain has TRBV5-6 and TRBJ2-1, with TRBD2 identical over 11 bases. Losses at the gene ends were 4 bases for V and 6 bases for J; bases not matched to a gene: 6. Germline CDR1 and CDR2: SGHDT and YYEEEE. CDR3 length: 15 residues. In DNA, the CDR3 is TGTGCCAGCAGCGAGGGACTAGCGGCGGCCAATGAGCAGTTCTTC. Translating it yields CASSEGLAAANEQFF.

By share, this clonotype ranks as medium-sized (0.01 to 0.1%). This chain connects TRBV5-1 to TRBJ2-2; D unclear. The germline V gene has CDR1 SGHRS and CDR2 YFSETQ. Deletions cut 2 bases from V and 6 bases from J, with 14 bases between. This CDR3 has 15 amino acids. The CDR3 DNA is TGCGCCAGCAGCTTTGACCCGGCGCCCCCCGGGGAGCTGTTTTTT. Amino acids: CASSFDPAPPGELFF.

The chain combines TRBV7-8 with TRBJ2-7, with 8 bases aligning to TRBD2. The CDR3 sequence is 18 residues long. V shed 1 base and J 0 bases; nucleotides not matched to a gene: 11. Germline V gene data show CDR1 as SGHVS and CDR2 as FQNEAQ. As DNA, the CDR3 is TGTGCCAGCAGCTTAGATACCGGGGCGGGGGGTAGCTCCTACGAGCAGTACTTC. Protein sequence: CASSLDTGAGGSSYEQYF.

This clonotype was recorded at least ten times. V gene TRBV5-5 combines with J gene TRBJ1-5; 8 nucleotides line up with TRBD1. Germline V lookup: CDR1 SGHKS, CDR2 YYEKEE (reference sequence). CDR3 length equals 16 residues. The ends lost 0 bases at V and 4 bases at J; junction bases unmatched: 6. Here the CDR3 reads CASSLADRGGNQPQHF. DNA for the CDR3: TGTGCCAGCAGCTTGGCCGACAGGGGTGGTAATCAGCCCCAGCATTTT.

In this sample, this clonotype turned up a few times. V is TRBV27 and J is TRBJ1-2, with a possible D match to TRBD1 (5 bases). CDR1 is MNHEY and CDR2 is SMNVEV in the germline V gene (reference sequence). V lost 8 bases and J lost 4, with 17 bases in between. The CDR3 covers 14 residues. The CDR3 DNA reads TGTGCCAGCGGGGGGGGACGGTTCGCCTATGGCTACACCTTC. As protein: CASGGGRFAYGYTF.

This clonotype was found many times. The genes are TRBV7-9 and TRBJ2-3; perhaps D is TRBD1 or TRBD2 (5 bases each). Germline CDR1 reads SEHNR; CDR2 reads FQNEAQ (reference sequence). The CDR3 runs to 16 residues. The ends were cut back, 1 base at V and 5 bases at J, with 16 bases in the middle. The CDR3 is CASSLVLGTLRDTQYF. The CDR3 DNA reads TGTGCCAGCAGCTTAGTTCTAGGGACCCTCCGAGATACGCAGTATTTT.

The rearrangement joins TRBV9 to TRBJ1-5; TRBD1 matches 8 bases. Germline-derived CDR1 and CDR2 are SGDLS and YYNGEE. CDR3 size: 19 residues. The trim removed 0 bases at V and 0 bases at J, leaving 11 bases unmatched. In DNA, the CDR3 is TGTGCCAGCAGCGTAGAGAGGCCAGGGGGCAAACCTAGCAATCAGCCCCAGCATTTT. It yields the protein CASSVERPGGKPSNQPQHF.

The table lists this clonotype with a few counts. The DNA for the CDR3 is TGCAGTGCTAGGCGCGGTGGCTCCTATAATTCACCCCTCCACTTT. Translating gives CSARRGGSYNSPLHF. The chain recombines TRBV20-1 with TRBJ1-6; D gene unclear. CDR3 size: 15 residues. Germline loops: CDR1 DFQATT, CDR2 SNEGSKA (reference sequence). The V end lost 3 bases, the J end lost 0 bases, and 9 bases lay between the germline ends.

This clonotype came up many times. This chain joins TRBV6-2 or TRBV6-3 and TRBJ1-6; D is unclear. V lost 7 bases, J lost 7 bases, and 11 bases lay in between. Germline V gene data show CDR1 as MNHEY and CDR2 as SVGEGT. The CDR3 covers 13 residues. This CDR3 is CASTLRGNSPLHF. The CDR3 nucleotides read TGTGCCAGCACCCTCAGAGGGAATTCACCCCTCCACTTT.

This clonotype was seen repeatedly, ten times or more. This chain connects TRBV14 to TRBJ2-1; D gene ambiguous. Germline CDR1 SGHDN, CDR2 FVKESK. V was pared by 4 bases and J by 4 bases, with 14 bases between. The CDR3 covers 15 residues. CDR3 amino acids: CASSPVGLGYNEQFF. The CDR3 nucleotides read TGTGCCAGCAGCCCCGTCGGGCTCGGATACAATGAGCAGTTCTTC.

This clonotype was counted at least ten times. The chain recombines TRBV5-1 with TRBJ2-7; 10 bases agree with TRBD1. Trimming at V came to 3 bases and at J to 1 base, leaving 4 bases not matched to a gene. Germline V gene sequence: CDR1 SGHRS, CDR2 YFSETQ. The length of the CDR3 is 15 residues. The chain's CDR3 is CASSSGQGGSYEQYF. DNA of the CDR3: TGCGCCAGCAGCTCCGGACAGGGGGGATCCTACGAGCAGTACTTC. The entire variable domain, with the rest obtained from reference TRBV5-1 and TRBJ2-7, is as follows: KAGVTQTPRYLIKTRGQQVTLSCSPISGHRSVSWYQQTPGQGLQFLFEYFSETQRNKGNFPGRFSGRQFSNSRSEMNVSTLELGDSALYLCASSSGQGGSYEQYFGPGTRLTVT.

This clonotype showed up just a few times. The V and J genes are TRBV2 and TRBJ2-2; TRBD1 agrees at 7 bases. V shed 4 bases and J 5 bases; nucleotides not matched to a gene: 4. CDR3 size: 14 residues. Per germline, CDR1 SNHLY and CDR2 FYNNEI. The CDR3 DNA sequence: TGTGCCAGCAGTGGAGGGGGCCGGACCGGGGAGCTGTTTTTT. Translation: CASSGGGRTGELFF.